A selection of T cell receptor beta chains follows, all from one sample in a study of graft-versus-host responses after intestinal transplantation. Assay used: immunoSEQ multiplex PCR; TCRdb lists only in-frame clones, some missing. Found here are approximately 100,000 clones, approximately 87% of them singletons; the top ten hold roughly 0.099%. Antigens of these TCRs are unknown. Material: unstimulated CD4+ T cells sorted from spleen or lymph node cells, obtained before intestinal transplant. All receptors come from a human donor who received an intestinal transplant. CDR3s include the opening cysteine and the closing phenylalanine or tryptophan. A D gene is named only where the DNA matches it firmly. The listing skips clone size in some rows; elsewhere it reads once, few, many or a size class.

j_call v_call d_call clone_size cdr3_nt cdr3_aa
TRBJ2-1 TRBV6-5 TRBD1 . TGTGCCAGCAGCCACAGGGGGGATGTGTATGAGCAGTTCTTC CASSHRGDVYEQFF
TRBJ2-2 TRBV7-9 TRBD1 . TGTGCCAGCAGCTTGGGACAGGGGGACACCGGGGAGCTGTTTTTT CASSLGQGDTGELFF
TRBJ2-5 TRBV11-3 . . TGTGCCAGCAGCTTTGCGGGGGCTGAGGGGACCCAGTACTTC CASSFAGAEGTQYF
TRBJ2-6 TRBV27 . . TGTGCCAGCAGTTTGCAACTACAGGGCTCTGGGGCCAACGTCCTGACTTTC CASSLQLQGSGANVLTF
TRBJ2-1 TRBV6-1 . . TGTGCCAGCAGGGGGGGCTCCTACAATGAGCAGTTCTTC CASRGGSYNEQFF
TRBJ2-2 TRBV11-1 . . TGTGCCAGCAGCTTATCTCCCCTCTACACCGGGGAGCTGTTTTTT CASSLSPLYTGELFF
TRBJ2-1 TRBV7-2 TRBD2 . TGTGCCAGCAGCTTAGCGACTAGCGGGGGAACCTACAATGAGCAGTTCTTC CASSLATSGGTYNEQFF
TRBJ2-5 TRBV9 TRBD1 . TGTGCCAGCAGCTATAGGACAGGGTCCCAAGAGACCCAGTACTTC CASSYRTGSQETQYF
TRBJ2-1 TRBV5-1 TRBD2 . TGCGCCAGCAGCCCCGCTAGCGGGGGGAGTTCCAATGAGCAGTTCTTC CASSPASGGSSNEQFF
TRBJ1-5 TRBV6-1 . . TGTGCCAGCAGTGGGAGGCAGGTCAATCAGCCCCAGCATTTT CASSGRQVNQPQHF
TRBJ1-4 TRBV6-6 TRBD1 . TGTGCCAGCAGTTACGGGACAGGGGCAACTAATGAAAAACTGTTTTTT CASSYGTGATNEKLFF
TRBJ2-3 TRBV4-2 . . TGTGCCAGCAGCCAAGAAGATGTGTTGAGACTAGGGGGCACAGATACGCAGTATTTT CASSQEDVLRLGGTDTQYF
TRBJ2-2 TRBV7-9 . once TGTGCCAGCAGCTTAGCGCGGGGCGCCGGGGAGCTGTTTTTT CASSLARGAGELFF
TRBJ1-6 TRBV25-1 . few TGTGCCAGCAGTGATGCCGCCGGGTCTCCACCCCTCCACTTT CASSDAAGSPPLHF
TRBJ2-5 TRBV27 . . TGTGCCAGCAGCAAGTACGGCCAAGAGACCCAGTACTTC CASSKYGQETQYF